This passage covers 18 T cell receptor beta chains from one sample sequenced in a study of blood T cell repertoires in COVID-19 (dated by TCRdb to about 2020). Receptor amplification or capture employed the immunoSEQ multiplex PCR assay. In its TCRdb copy, this immuneACCESS table keeps in-frame sequences only and misses some clones. Where compared with another copy, unresolved V genes explain less than half of these, and the others have no known cause. This sample gives 140,000 to 150,000 clones in total; approximately 80% of them show up just once. Of the sample, 10% is held by the ten largest clones. Sequenced material: peripheral blood. The source of these receptors is a man in his fifties or sixties with active or convalescent COVID-19.

V and J are TRBV18 and TRBJ1-6, with TRBD1 matching 10 bases. The length of the CDR3 is 15 residues. The V segment lost 5 bases and the J segment 7 bases; nucleotides outside the gene matches: 5. Germline loops: CDR1 KGHSH, CDR2 LQKENI. CDR3 protein: CASSSRTGGNSPLHF. The DNA of the CDR3 is TGTGCCAGCTCATCCCGGACAGGGGGAAATTCACCCCTCCACTTT.

With respect to this clone: The sample carries other DNA sequences with the same CDR3. The V and J genes are TRBV9 and TRBJ2-1; 9 positions agree with TRBD2. Germline loops: CDR1 SGDLS, CDR2 YYNGEE. The CDR3 contains 15 residues. V dropped 2 bases and J dropped 0; count of bases not matched to a gene: 0. CDR3: CASSVSGSSYNEQFF. As DNA, the CDR3 is TGTGCCAGCAGCGTTAGCGGGAGCTCCTACAATGAGCAGTTCTTC.

This chain connects TRBV11-3 to TRBJ2-1; D gene unclear. V lost 2 bases, J lost 0 bases, and 11 bases lay in between. Germline V gene sequence: CDR1 SGHNT, CDR2 YENEEA. The CDR3 length is 16 residues. The CDR3 bases are TGTGCCAGCAGCTTAAAAGTCACGAGCTCCTACAATGAGCAGTTCTTC. Its protein product is CASSLKVTSSYNEQFF. The full variable domain, rest sourced from reference TRBV11-3 and TRBJ2-1, is EAGVVQSPRYKIIEKKQPVAFWCNPISGHNTLYWYLQNLGQGPELLIRYENEEAVDDSQLPKDRFSAERLKGVDSTLKIQPAELGDSAVYLCASSLKVTSSYNEQFFGPGTRLTVL.

This sequence joins TRBV10-3 and TRBJ2-3; weak D call: TRBD2 (7 bases). The germline V gene has CDR1 ENHRY and CDR2 SYGVKD. Deletions cut 3 bases from V and 5 bases from J, with 15 bases between. The CDR3 consists of 15 residues. Here the CDR3 DNA reads TGTGCCATCAGTGAAGGGGGAGGGCATGGAGATACGCAGTATTTT. Its translation: CAISEGGGHGDTQYF.

V is TRBV7-2 and J is TRBJ1-1, with a tentative D call TRBD1 (6 bases). Trimming removed 1 base at V and 6 bases at J, with 15 bases between. Per germline, CDR1 SGHTA and CDR2 FQGNSA. CDR3 size: 15 residues. CDR3 residues: CASSLVAGEGAEAFF. The DNA of the CDR3 is TGTGCCAGCAGCTTAGTGGCAGGGGAAGGGGCTGAAGCTTTCTTT.

The chain carries TRBV18 and TRBJ1-3; D is perhaps TRBD1 (6 bases). Germline V gene sequence: CDR1 KGHSH, CDR2 LQKENI. V lost 9 bases, J lost 0 bases, and 15 bases lay in between. The CDR3 extends over 15 amino acids. In DNA form, the CDR3 reads TGTGCCAGTTTTGGACAGCAGAGCTCTGGAAACACCATATATTTT. Translated: CASFGQQSSGNTIYF.

The rearrangement joins TRBV2 to TRBJ2-2; tentatively, D is TRBD2 (7 bases). The CDR3 runs to 14 residues. The germline V gene has CDR1 SNHLY and CDR2 FYNNEI. Trimming stripped 8 bases from V and 7 bases from J, with 17 bases between. CDR3: CASRGGGASGELFF. DNA for the CDR3: TGTGCCAGCCGAGGGGGAGGGGCCAGCGGGGAGCTGTTTTTT.

The chain has TRBV27 and TRBJ1-2; D is unresolved. The CDR3 length is 13 residues. Between the trimmed V and J ends, which lost 6 bases and 4 bases, there was a span of 12 bases. Germline CDR1 MNHEY, CDR2 SMNVEV (reference sequence). CDR3 in amino acids: CASRNIGAYGYTF. The CDR3 nucleotides read TGTGCCAGCAGGAATATCGGTGCCTATGGCTACACCTTC.

The rearrangement links TRBV6-5 to TRBJ1-1, with D possibly being TRBD1 (6 bases). The V end lost 4 bases, the J end lost 2 bases, and 14 bases lay between the germline ends. The CDR3 is 15 amino acids. Germline CDR1 and CDR2: MNHEY and SVGAGI. This chain's CDR3 is CASSSQDSRNTEAFF. The DNA of the CDR3 is TGTGCCAGCAGTTCCCAGGACAGCAGAAACACTGAAGCTTTCTTT.

This chain joins TRBV10-1 and TRBJ2-3; perhaps TRBD2 as D (5 bases). Germline V lookup: CDR1 WNHNN, CDR2 SYGVQD (reference sequence). The CDR3 consists of 13 residues. Deletions cut 6 bases from V and 2 bases from J, with 9 bases between. The CDR3 here is CASRDSFTDTQYF. CDR3 coding DNA: TGCGCCAGCAGGGACTCTTTCACAGATACGCAGTATTTT.

The chain couples TRBV5-8 to TRBJ1-2, with unresolved D. Trimming shortened V by 1 base and J by 4 bases, and 17 bases separated the two germline ends. Per the germline V gene, CDR1 is SGHTS and CDR2 is YDEGEE. The CDR3 is made up of 16 amino acids. For the CDR3, the DNA is TGTGCCAGCAGCTTGATTAGGCGCGGCTTGACCTATGGCTACACCTTC. Protein: CASSLIRRGLTYGYTF.

V is TRBV18 and J is TRBJ1-4; 7 bases align to TRBD1. The CDR3 extends over 15 amino acids. The V and J ends lost 3 bases and 7 bases, in that order; junction bases with no gene match: 8. Germline V gene lookup returns CDR1 KGHSH and CDR2 LQKENI. CDR3 in DNA: TGTGCCAGCTCACCGCTACAGGGGAGTAGTGAAAAACTGTTTTTT. It translates to CASSPLQGSSEKLFF. Full variable domain (rest looked up from reference TRBV18 and TRBJ1-4): NAGVMQNPRHLVRRRGQEARLRCSPMKGHSHVYWYRQLPEEGLKFMVYLQKENIIDESGMPKERFSAEFPKEGPSILRIQQVVRGDSAAYFCASSPLQGSSEKLFFGSGTQLSVL.

This rearrangement joins TRBV5-4 to TRBJ1-2; 9 bases match TRBD1. The V gene end was trimmed by 4 bases and the J gene end by 5 bases; junction bases not matched to a gene: 6. This CDR3 is 14 amino acids long. CDR1 and CDR2 (germline): SGHNT, YYREEE (reference sequence). The CDR3 region is CASSGPGQGYGYTF. The CDR3 coding sequence is TGTGCCAGCAGCGGTCCGGGACAGGGTTATGGCTACACCTTC.

The chain links TRBV5-6 to TRBJ1-1, with 9 bases matching TRBD1. The CDR3 has 16 residues. With V trimmed by 2 bases and J by 3 bases, 8 bases remained unmatched. Germline values: CDR1 SGHDT, CDR2 YYEEEE. CDR3 amino acids: CASSLQGANRHTEAFF. CDR3 in DNA: TGTGCCAGCAGCTTACAGGGGGCCAATAGGCACACTGAAGCTTTCTTT.

This chain links TRBV19 with TRBJ1-4; TRBD1 matches at 7 bases. V lost 7 bases, J lost 8 bases, and 13 bases stayed unmatched. Looked up from germline, CDR1 is LNHDA and CDR2 is SQIVND (reference sequence). The CDR3 has 15 residues. CDR3 residues: CASKTAGQVGEKLFF. In DNA, the CDR3 is TGTGCCAGTAAAACGGCCGGACAGGTGGGCGAAAAACTGTTTTTT.

The chain joins TRBV2 to TRBJ1-4, with a weak D call TRBD1 (5 bases). Trimming shortened V by 4 bases and J by 0 bases, and 9 bases separated the two germline ends. CDR1 is SNHLY and CDR2 is FYNNEI in the germline V gene. The CDR3 extends over 15 amino acids. CDR3 sequence: CASSGQGTTNEKLFF. CDR3 coding DNA: TGTGCCAGCAGTGGGCAGGGCACAACTAATGAAAAACTGTTTTTT.

This rearrangement joins TRBV5-6 to TRBJ1-2, with D possibly matching TRBD1 (6 bases). The CDR3 sequence is 15 residues long. The germline V gene has CDR1 SGHDT and CDR2 YYEEEE. The V end was cut by 1 base, the J end by 4 bases, with 14 bases between. CDR3 sequence: CASSLRGAGSYGYTF. DNA of the CDR3: TGTGCCAGCAGCTTGCGGGGGGCCGGCTCCTATGGCTACACCTTC.

This rearrangement joins TRBV4-1 to TRBJ2-1, with 8 bases lining up with TRBD1. The V gene's germline CDR1 is MGHRA and CDR2 YSYEKL. The CDR3 spans 15 residues. V lost 4 bases and J lost 1; bases outside the gene matches: 3. CDR3 sequence (DNA): TGCGCCAGCAGCCTAGACAGGGGTTCCTACAATGAGCAGTTCTTC. Amino acid sequence: CASSLDRGSYNEQFF.